This T cell receptor beta chain emerged from a study of CD8 T cells in Susac syndrome. This CDR3 region has 13 residues. The V gene's germline CDR1 is SQVTM and CDR2 ANQGSEA. Controls were healthy donors chosen to match patients in age and sex. The CD8+ and CD4+ T cells were isolated magnetically using a negative isolation approach, whereas the TEMRA cells were enriched by FACS. With random hexamers, reverse transcription was performed on roughly 0.5 to 1 ug of RNA. Across 54 Vbeta and 13 Jbeta, immunoSEQ multiplex PCR amplified TCR beta CDR3. TCRdb reprocessed the immunoSEQ multiplex PCR reads via MiXCR and lists one record per CDR3 protein. The data hold 95,000 to 150,000 distinct CDR3 sequences, with about 93% observed a single time. Overall study findings and caveats: It was acknowledged in the study that the number of individuals who were included in its TCR sequencing and HLA analysis was relatively small.

On this clonotype itself: Its antigen is as yet unknown.

Source material: CD4+ T cells from PBMCs. This sequence joins TRBV29-1 and TRBJ2-3; 11 nucleotides agree with TRBD2. This receptor was obtained from a human donor in good health. CDR3 protein: CSVAGGQTDTQYF. The DNA for the CDR3 is TGCAGTGTAGCGGGAGGGCAGACAGATACGCAGTATTTT.